This TCR beta chain was sequenced for a study of cytomegalovirus exposure and HLA in healthy donors. The PCR made use of 60 Vbeta and 13 Jbeta primers. Here immunoSEQ multiplex PCR was the method, and the copy in TCRdb shows in-frame clones only, minus some. The data show under 130,000 clones, with just over 75% seen just once and about 7.5% held by the top ten. The specimen was PBMCs. The sequence came from a man aged 35 to 55 in good health and CMV-seropositive.

The CDR3 loop is CASSQVWLAGEEDTQYF. CDR3 nucleotides: TGTGCCAGCAGCCAAGTGTGGCTAGCGGGGGAAGAAGATACGCAGTATTTT. The genes are TRBV4-2 and TRBJ2-3, with TRBD2 matching 10 bases. The CDR3 covers 17 residues. V lost 1 base, J lost 5 bases, and 9 bases stayed unmatched. From germline, CDR1 is LGHNA and CDR2 YNFKEQ.